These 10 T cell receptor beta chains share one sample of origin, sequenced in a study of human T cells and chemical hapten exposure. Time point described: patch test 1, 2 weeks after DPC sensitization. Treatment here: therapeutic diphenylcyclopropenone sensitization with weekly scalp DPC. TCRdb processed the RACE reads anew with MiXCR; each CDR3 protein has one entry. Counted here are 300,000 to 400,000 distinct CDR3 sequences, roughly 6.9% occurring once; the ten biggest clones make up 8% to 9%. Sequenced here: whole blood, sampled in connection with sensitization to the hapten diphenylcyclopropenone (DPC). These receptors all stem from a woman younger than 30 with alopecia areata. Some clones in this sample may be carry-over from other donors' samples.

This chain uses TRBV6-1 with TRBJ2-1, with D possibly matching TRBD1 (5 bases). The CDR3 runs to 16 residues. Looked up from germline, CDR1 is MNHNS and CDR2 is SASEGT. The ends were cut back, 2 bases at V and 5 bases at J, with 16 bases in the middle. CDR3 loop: CASSELYLGRDNEQFF. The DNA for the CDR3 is TGTGCCAGCAGTGAACTTTATCTAGGCAGGGACAATGAGCAGTTCTTC.

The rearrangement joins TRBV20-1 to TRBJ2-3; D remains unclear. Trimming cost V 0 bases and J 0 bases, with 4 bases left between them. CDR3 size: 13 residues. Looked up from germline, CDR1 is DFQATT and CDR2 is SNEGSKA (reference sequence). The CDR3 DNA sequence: TGCAGTGCTAGAGAGGTCAGCACAGATACGCAGTATTTT. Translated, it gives CSAREVSTDTQYF.

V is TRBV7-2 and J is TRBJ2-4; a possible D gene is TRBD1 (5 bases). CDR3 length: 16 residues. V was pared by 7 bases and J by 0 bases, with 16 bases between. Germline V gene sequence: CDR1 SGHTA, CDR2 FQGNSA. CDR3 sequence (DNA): TGTGCCAGCACCCCAGGGTTCGGATTAGCCAAAAACATTCAGTACTTC. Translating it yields CASTPGFGLAKNIQYF.

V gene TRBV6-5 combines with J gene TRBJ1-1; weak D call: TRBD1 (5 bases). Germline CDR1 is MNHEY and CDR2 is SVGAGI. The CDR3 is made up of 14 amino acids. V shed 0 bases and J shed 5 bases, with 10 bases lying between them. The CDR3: CASSYSNGGTEAFF. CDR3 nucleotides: TGTGCCAGCAGTTACTCGAATGGGGGGACTGAAGCTTTCTTT.

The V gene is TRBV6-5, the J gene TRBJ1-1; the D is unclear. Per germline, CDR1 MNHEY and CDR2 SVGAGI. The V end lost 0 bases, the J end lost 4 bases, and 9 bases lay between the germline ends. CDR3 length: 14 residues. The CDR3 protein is CASSYSLRTTEAFF. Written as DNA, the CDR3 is TGTGCCAGCAGTTACTCTCTCAGGACCACTGAAGCTTTCTTT.

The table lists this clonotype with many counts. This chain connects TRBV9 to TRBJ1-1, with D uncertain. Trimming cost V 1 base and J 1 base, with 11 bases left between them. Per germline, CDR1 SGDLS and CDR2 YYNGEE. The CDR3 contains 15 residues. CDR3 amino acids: CASSVQPTENTEAFF. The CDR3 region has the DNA TGTGCCAGCAGCGTACAACCAACAGAGAACACTGAAGCTTTCTTT.

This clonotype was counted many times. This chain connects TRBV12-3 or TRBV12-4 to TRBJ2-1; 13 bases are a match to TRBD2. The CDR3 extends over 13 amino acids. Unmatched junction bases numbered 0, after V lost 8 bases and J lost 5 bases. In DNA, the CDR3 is TGTGCCAGCGGACTAGCGGGGGACAATGAGCAGTTCTTC. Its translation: CASGLAGDNEQFF.

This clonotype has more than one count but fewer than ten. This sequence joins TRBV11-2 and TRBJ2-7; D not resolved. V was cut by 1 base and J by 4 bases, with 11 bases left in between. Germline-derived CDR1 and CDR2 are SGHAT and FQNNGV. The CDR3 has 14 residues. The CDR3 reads CASSLAPPPYEQYF. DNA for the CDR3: TGTGCCAGCAGCTTAGCCCCCCCCCCATACGAGCAGTACTTC.

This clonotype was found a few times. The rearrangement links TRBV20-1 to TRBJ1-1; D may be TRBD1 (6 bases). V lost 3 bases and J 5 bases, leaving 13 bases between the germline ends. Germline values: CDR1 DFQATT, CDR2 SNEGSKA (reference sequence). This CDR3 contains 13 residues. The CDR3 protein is CSASFRGGTEAFF. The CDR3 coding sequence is TGCAGTGCTAGTTTTAGGGGGGGAACTGAAGCTTTCTTT.

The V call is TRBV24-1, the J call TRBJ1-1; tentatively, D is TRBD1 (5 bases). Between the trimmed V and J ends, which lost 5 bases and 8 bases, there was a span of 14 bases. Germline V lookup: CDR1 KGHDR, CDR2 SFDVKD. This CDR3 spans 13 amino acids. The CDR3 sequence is CATSGTRDAEAFF. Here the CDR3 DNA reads TGTGCCACCAGTGGGACCCGGGACGCGGAAGCTTTCTTT.